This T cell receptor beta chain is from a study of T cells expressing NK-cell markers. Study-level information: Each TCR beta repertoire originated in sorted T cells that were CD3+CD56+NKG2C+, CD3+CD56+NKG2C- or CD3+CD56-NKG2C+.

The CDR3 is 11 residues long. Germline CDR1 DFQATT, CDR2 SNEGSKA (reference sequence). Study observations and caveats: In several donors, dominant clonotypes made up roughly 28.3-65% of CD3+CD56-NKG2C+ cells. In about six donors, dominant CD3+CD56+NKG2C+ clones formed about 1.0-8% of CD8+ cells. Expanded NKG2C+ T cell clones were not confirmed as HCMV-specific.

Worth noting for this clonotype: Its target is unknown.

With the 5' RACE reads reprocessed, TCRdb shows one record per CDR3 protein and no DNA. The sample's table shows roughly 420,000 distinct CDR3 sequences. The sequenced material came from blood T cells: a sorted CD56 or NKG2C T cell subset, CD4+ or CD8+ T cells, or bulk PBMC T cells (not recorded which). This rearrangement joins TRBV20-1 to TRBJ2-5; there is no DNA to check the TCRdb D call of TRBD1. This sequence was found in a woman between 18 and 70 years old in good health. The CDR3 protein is CSPTPGETQYF.